Listed below are T cell receptor beta chains from one sample, sequenced in a study of Graves' ophthalmopathy and Graves' hyperthyroidism. TCRdb recomputed calls from the multiplex PCR reads with MiXCR, one row per CDR3 protein. The sample consists of 600,000 to 650,000 distinct CDR3 sequences, approximately 22% of them appearing once. Sequenced sample: peripheral blood. These receptors came from a woman between 18 and 30 years old with stable Graves' hyperthyroidism. Some clones in this sample may be carry-over from other donors' samples. The conserved cysteine and the conserved F or W are not part of the CDR3 here. Some rows have no size entry. The others give once, few or many, or a class for an expanded clone.

j_gene: TRBJ2-2
v_gene: TRBV6-4
abundance: -
CDR3aa: ASSWVAASTGELF

j_gene: TRBJ1-2
v_gene: TRBV10-2
abundance: many
CDR3aa: ASSETRQDLGYT

j_gene: TRBJ2-5
v_gene: TRBV20-1
abundance: -
CDR3aa: SASVFGGGGGETQY

j_gene: TRBJ1-2
v_gene: TRBV4-3
abundance: -
CDR3aa: ASSQYGTGLSNYGYT

j_gene: TRBJ2-2
v_gene: TRBV6-1
abundance: many
CDR3aa: ATKPRDTGELF

j_gene: TRBJ1-1
v_gene: TRBV6-5
abundance: many
CDR3aa: ASSYGITEAF

j_gene: TRBJ1-3
v_gene: TRBV5-8
abundance: many
CDR3aa: ASSRHTDY

j_gene: TRBJ1-2
v_gene: TRBV9
abundance: few
CDR3aa: ASSVVVAGPNYGYT

j_gene: TRBJ1-1
v_gene: TRBV11-3
abundance: many
CDR3aa: ASSLDGPLGTEAF

j_gene: TRBJ2-7
v_gene: TRBV6-1
abundance: many
CDR3aa: ASSAYGDSGRYEQY

j_gene: TRBJ1-5
v_gene: TRBV6-2/TRBV6-3
abundance: many
CDR3aa: ASSYEAWTGGDHSNQPQH

j_gene: TRBJ1-2
v_gene: TRBV6-5
abundance: many
CDR3aa: ASSSWKGNYGYT

j_gene: TRBJ1-3
v_gene: TRBV9
abundance: -
CDR3aa: ASSVRTGGRNTIY

j_gene: TRBJ1-5
v_gene: TRBV12-3/TRBV12-4
abundance: few
CDR3aa: ASSKGVLSNQPQH

j_gene: TRBJ2-5
v_gene: TRBV11-2
abundance: many
CDR3aa: ASSLGRAETQY

j_gene: TRBJ1-1
v_gene: TRBV9
abundance: many
CDR3aa: ASSVGPEGAEAF

j_gene: TRBJ1-1
v_gene: TRBV6-5
abundance: -
CDR3aa: ASSYRTTNTEAF

j_gene: TRBJ2-7
v_gene: TRBV2
abundance: many
CDR3aa: ASSRDGEQY

j_gene: TRBJ1-6
v_gene: TRBV10-2
abundance: few
CDR3aa: ASDVTGRGSPLH

j_gene: TRBJ1-5
v_gene: TRBV28
abundance: -
CDR3aa: ASSLLRQGANQPQH

j_gene: TRBJ1-5
v_gene: TRBV20-1
abundance: few
CDR3aa: SASVPNQPQH

j_gene: TRBJ2-2
v_gene: TRBV6-5
abundance: -
CDR3aa: ASSHLQGDGELF

j_gene: TRBJ1-6
v_gene: TRBV7-3
abundance: many
CDR3aa: ASGQGSNSPLH

j_gene: TRBJ2-7
v_gene: TRBV10-2
abundance: -
CDR3aa: ASSESGSIAPQY

j_gene: TRBJ2-2
v_gene: TRBV6-1
abundance: -
CDR3aa: ASRELWVYGELF

j_gene: TRBJ2-2
v_gene: TRBV28
abundance: many
CDR3aa: AIKDFDVDTGELF

j_gene: TRBJ2-2
v_gene: TRBV9
abundance: few
CDR3aa: ASSVGTGVTGELF

j_gene: TRBJ1-3
v_gene: TRBV20-1
abundance: many
CDR3aa: SAREAKGGNTIY

j_gene: TRBJ2-2
v_gene: TRBV28
abundance: -
CDR3aa: ASTRPRLAAGELF

j_gene: TRBJ1-5
v_gene: TRBV7-2
abundance: many
CDR3aa: ASSPGTGTSQPQH

j_gene: TRBJ2-7
v_gene: TRBV6-2/TRBV6-3
abundance: few
CDR3aa: ASSYEVGTGFSYEQY

j_gene: TRBJ2-6
v_gene: TRBV20-1
abundance: many
CDR3aa: SARDRGAGANVLT

j_gene: TRBJ1-1
v_gene: TRBV6-1
abundance: many
CDR3aa: ASSEGPGQGYTEAF

j_gene: TRBJ2-7
v_gene: TRBV4-3
abundance: -
CDR3aa: ASSQDKVGTGGYEQY

j_gene: TRBJ2-7
v_gene: TRBV5-1
abundance: many
CDR3aa: ASSFGTEVFYEQY

j_gene: TRBJ1-5
v_gene: TRBV20-1
abundance: -
CDR3aa: SARESDQPQH

j_gene: TRBJ1-5
v_gene: TRBV2
abundance: -
CDR3aa: ASSPTGLSNQPQH

j_gene: TRBJ2-7
v_gene: TRBV9
abundance: few
CDR3aa: ASSVTPGFDEQY

j_gene: TRBJ1-5
v_gene: TRBV19
abundance: many
CDR3aa: ASTLGQGLGQPQH

j_gene: TRBJ2-5
v_gene: TRBV4-2
abundance: many
CDR3aa: ASSQADRAQETQY

j_gene: TRBJ1-5
v_gene: TRBV20-1
abundance: few
CDR3aa: SARSWWQSNQPQH

j_gene: TRBJ1-5
v_gene: TRBV28
abundance: few
CDR3aa: ASALPGANQPQH

j_gene: TRBJ2-7
v_gene: TRBV6-5
abundance: many
CDR3aa: ASRSSGLGSYEQY

j_gene: TRBJ2-6
v_gene: TRBV12-3/TRBV12-4
abundance: many
CDR3aa: ASSFTGRGANVLT

j_gene: TRBJ2-5
v_gene: TRBV4-1
abundance: -
CDR3aa: ASSQGFQSETQY

j_gene: TRBJ1-1
v_gene: TRBV11-2
abundance: -
CDR3aa: ASSPPGFGMNTEAF

j_gene: TRBJ2-5
v_gene: TRBV29-1
abundance: -
CDR3aa: SVSPQGHGGETQY

j_gene: TRBJ1-2
v_gene: TRBV27
abundance: -
CDR3aa: ASRAPGSHYGYT